This T cell receptor beta chain comes out of a study of CD8 T cells in ankylosing spondylitis. Whole-study results and caveats: One TCR beta motif, made up of seven to nine highly homologous variants, appeared characteristic of ankylosing spondylitis blood. Disease-associated clones were CD8+ and fairly uncommon in peripheral blood.

The CDR3 is 16 amino acids. This clonotype was seen repeatedly, ten times or more. No antigen is known for it. The authors made TCR beta libraries by quantitative 5'-RACE with molecular barcodes. A single record per CDR3 protein comes from TCRdb applying MiXCR to the 5' RACE reads. The top ten clones hold approximately 4% of a sample with fewer than 550,000 distinct CDR3 sequences, about 5.4% of them seen once. The rearrangement joins TRBV21-1 to TRBJ2-5. TRBV21-1 is flagged as a pseudogene. The TCR comes from a male donor with ankylosing spondylitis. Sequencing input: blood, either unsorted or a sorted T cell fraction (not recorded which). The CDR3 DNA follows: TGTGCCAGCATCCCAGGTCCAGGAGTAAGGCAAGAGACCCAGTACTTC. Encoded protein: CASIPGPGVRQETQYF.